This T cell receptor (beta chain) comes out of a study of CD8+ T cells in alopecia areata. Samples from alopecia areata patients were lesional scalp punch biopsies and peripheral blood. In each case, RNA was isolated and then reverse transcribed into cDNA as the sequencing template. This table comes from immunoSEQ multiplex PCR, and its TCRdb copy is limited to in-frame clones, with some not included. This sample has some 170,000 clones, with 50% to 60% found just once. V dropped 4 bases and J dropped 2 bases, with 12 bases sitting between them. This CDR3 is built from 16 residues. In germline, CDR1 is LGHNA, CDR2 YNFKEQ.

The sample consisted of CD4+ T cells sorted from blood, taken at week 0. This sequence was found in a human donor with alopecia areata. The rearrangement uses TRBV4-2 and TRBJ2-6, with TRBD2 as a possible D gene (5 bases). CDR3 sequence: CASSPEGPPGANVLTF. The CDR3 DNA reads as TGTGCCAGCAGCCCAGAGGGTCCACCTGGGGCCAACGTCCTGACTTTC.